Presented here are 10 T cell receptor beta chains from one specimen sequenced in a study of beta chain features in type 1 diabetes. The whole isolated RNA underwent reverse transcription, so sequencing captured expressed TCRB transcripts. Produced via immunoSEQ multiplex PCR; TCRdb's table is partial and in-frame only. The sample carries 900,000 or so clones, under 20% recorded once. The sequencing input was naive CD4+ T cells from blood. The receptors derive from a young woman in good health.

Only a few counts were recorded for this clone. This chain connects TRBV4-3 to TRBJ1-2, with D possibly being TRBD1 (5 bases). This CDR3 spans 15 amino acids. Germline CDR1 LGHNA, CDR2 YSLEER. V lost 0 bases to trimming and J lost 7 bases, with 15 bases between them. CDR3 residues: CASSQDAGRAVGYTF. The CDR3 region has the DNA TGCGCCAGCAGCCAAGACGCGGGCAGGGCGGTTGGCTACACCTTC.

The rearrangement joins TRBV11-3 to TRBJ2-1; weak D call: TRBD2 (5 bases). Germline loops: CDR1 SGHNT, CDR2 YENEEA. This CDR3 comprises 14 residues. Trimming cost V 6 bases and J 6 bases, with 15 bases left between them. This CDR3 reads CASSLGSSSNEQFF. The CDR3 DNA follows: TGTGCCAGCAGTCTAGGGAGTAGCAGCAATGAGCAGTTCTTC. The complete variable domain, with remaining parts taken from reference TRBV11-3 and TRBJ2-1, reads EAGVVQSPRYKIIEKKQPVAFWCNPISGHNTLYWYLQNLGQGPELLIRYENEEAVDDSQLPKDRFSAERLKGVDSTLKIQPAELGDSAVYLCASSLGSSSNEQFFGPGTRLTVL.

This clone came up a few times. The chain has TRBV18 and TRBJ1-1; TRBD1 agrees at 7 bases. Germline V gene lookup returns CDR1 KGHSH and CDR2 LQKENI. This CDR3 contains 15 residues. The J segment lost 2 bases and the V segment lost 3 bases, leaving 6 bases of the junction unmatched. In nucleotides, the CDR3 is TGTGCCAGCTCACCGTTGACAGGGATTAACACTGAAGCTTTCTTT. It encodes CASSPLTGINTEAFF.

There are a few counts of this clone. The chain joins TRBV28 to TRBJ2-1; 11 positions agree with TRBD1. Losses at the gene ends were 7 bases for V and 7 bases for J; bases not matched to a gene: 9. Germline V gene sequence: CDR1 MDHEN, CDR2 SYDVKM. The CDR3 extends over 15 amino acids. In DNA form, the CDR3 reads TGTGCCAGCATCTCCCGGGACAGGGGGGTGAATGAGCAGTTCTTC. Amino acids: CASISRDRGVNEQFF. The full variable domain, with the rest looked up from reference TRBV28 and TRBJ2-1, is DVKVTQSSRYLVKRTGEKVFLECVQDMDHENMFWYRQDPGLGLRLIYFSYDVKMKEKGDIPEGYSVSREKKERFSLILESASTNQTSMYLCASISRDRGVNEQFFGPGTRLTVL.

The table lists this clone with a few counts. The rearrangement uses TRBV4-3 and TRBJ2-7; D is unresolved. CDR1 LGHNA and CDR2 YSLEER come from the germline V gene. V was trimmed by 0 bases and J by 3 bases, leaving 6 bases between them. The CDR3 spans 13 residues. The CDR3 nucleotides read TGCGCCAGCAGCCAAGATGCCCGCTACGAGCAGTACTTC. Its protein is CASSQDARYEQYF.

The chain has TRBV5-1 and TRBJ2-7; 9 nucleotides match TRBD2. Germline V gene sequence: CDR1 SGHRS, CDR2 YFSETQ. Losses at the gene ends were 0 bases for V and 5 bases for J; bases not matched to a gene: 6. This CDR3 region has 15 residues. The CDR3 protein is CASSLGLAGRNEQYF. CDR3 DNA sequence: TGCGCCAGCAGCTTGGGGCTAGCGGGGAGGAACGAGCAGTACTTC.

J is TRBJ2-7 and V is TRBV9, with TRBD2 as a possible D gene (5 bases). The CDR3 contains 14 residues. Trimming cost V 0 bases and J 7 bases, with 14 bases left between them. CDR1 SGDLS and CDR2 YYNGEE come from the germline V gene. The DNA of the CDR3 is TGTGCCAGCAGCGTAGAGTCCGAGGGCCGAGAGCAGTACTTC. It is translated as CASSVESEGREQYF. The variable domain in full, with the rest retrieved from reference TRBV9 and TRBJ2-7, is DSGVTQTPKHLITATGQRVTLRCSPRSGDLSVYWYQQSLDQGLQFLIQYYNGEERAKGNILERFSAQQFPDLHSELNLSSLELGDSALYFCASSVESEGREQYFGPGTRLTVT.

This chain joins TRBV7-9 and TRBJ2-1, with D maybe TRBD2 (6 bases). Between the trimmed V and J ends, which lost 3 bases and 4 bases, there was a span of 13 bases. This CDR3 region has 15 residues. Germline V lookup: CDR1 SEHNR, CDR2 FQNEAQ (reference sequence). CDR3 protein: CASSLRGTPYNEQFF. DNA of the CDR3: TGTGCCAGCAGCTTGCGTGGGACTCCATACAATGAGCAGTTCTTC.

J is TRBJ2-2 and V is TRBV7-2; 7 nucleotides agree with TRBD2. CDR1 SGHTA and CDR2 FQGNSA come from the germline V gene. V shed 0 bases, J shed 6 bases, and the junction held 13 bases outside the gene matches. The CDR3 runs to 18 residues. The CDR3 is CASSLAPAGRAGAGELFF. The DNA for the CDR3 is TGTGCCAGCAGCTTAGCGCCCGCAGGCAGGGCGGGAGCCGGGGAGCTGTTTTTT.

This clone has only a few counts. The rearrangement joins TRBV25-1 to TRBJ2-2; a weak D match, TRBD2 (6 bases). The CDR3 runs 16 residues. CDR1 MGHDK and CDR2 SYGVNS come from the germline V gene. The ends were cut back, 1 base at V and 3 bases at J, with 12 bases in the middle. CDR3 in DNA: TGTGCCAGCAGTGAATGGAGGGACCCCCACACCGGGGAGCTGTTTTTT. Translation: CASSEWRDPHTGELFF.